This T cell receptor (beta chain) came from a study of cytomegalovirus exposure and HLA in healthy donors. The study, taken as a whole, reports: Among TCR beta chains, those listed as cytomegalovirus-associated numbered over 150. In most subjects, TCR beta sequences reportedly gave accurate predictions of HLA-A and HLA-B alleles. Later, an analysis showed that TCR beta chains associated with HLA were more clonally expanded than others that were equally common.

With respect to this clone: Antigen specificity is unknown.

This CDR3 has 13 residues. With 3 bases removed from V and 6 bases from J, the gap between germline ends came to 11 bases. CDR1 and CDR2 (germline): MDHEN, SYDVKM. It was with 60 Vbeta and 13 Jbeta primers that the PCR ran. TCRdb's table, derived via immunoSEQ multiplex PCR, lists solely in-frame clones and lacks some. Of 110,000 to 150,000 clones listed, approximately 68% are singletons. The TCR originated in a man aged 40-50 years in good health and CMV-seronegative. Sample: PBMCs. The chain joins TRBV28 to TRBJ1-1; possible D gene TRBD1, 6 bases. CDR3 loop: CASSFGGGPEAFF. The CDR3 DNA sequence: TGTGCCAGCAGTTTTGGCGGGGGCCCTGAAGCTTTCTTT.